The 14 T cell receptor beta chains below come from one sample, sequenced in a study of blood T cell repertoires in COVID-19. The repertoire was sequenced with immunoSEQ multiplex PCR; TCRdb's copy has only in-frame clones and lacks some. The table has about 120,000 clones, more than 75% seen once. The sequenced material came from peripheral blood. These receptors all come from a woman aged 45 to 65 with acute or convalescent COVID-19.

The chain combines TRBV19 with TRBJ2-7, with a possible D match to TRBD1 (6 bases). The germline V gene encodes CDR1 LNHDA and CDR2 SQIVND (reference sequence). The CDR3 sequence is 13 residues long. V was shortened by 3 bases and J by 5 bases, with 11 bases between the two germline ends. The CDR3 DNA reads TGTGCCAGTAGTATTCAGGGGACAAACGAGCAGTACTTC. As protein: CASSIQGTNEQYF.

This clone was recorded a few times. The chain couples TRBV7-9 to TRBJ1-3, with D tentatively TRBD1 (5 bases). The CDR3 totals 16 residues. Looked up from germline, CDR1 is SEHNR and CDR2 is FQNEAQ (reference sequence). Between the trimmed V and J ends, which lost 3 bases and 0 bases, there was a span of 12 bases. The chain's CDR3 is CASSFQPTVSGNTIYF. The CDR3 DNA reads TGTGCCAGCAGCTTCCAGCCGACAGTCTCTGGAAACACCATATATTTT.

V is TRBV19 and J is TRBJ2-6; D call uncertain. The V gene lost 5 bases and the J gene lost 0 bases, with 8 bases spanning the gap. Germline assignment: CDR1 LNHDA and CDR2 SQIVND (reference sequence). The CDR3 runs to 15 residues. CDR3 loop: CASSPLNSGANVLTF. CDR3 bases: TGTGCCAGTAGTCCCCTTAACTCTGGGGCCAACGTCCTGACTTTC.

In this sample, this clone turned up a few times. This chain uses TRBV19 with TRBJ2-2; 9 bases map to TRBD1. The ends lost 6 bases at V and 2 bases at J; junction bases unmatched: 1. From germline, CDR1 is LNHDA and CDR2 SQIVND (reference sequence). This CDR3 comprises 14 residues. The CDR3 sequence is CASRDRGNTGELFF. Written as DNA, the CDR3 is TGTGCCAGTAGGGACAGGGGAAACACCGGGGAGCTGTTTTTT.

The chain couples TRBV5-6 to TRBJ1-2; D possibly corresponds to TRBD1 (5 bases). CDR1 is SGHDT and CDR2 is YYEEEE in the germline V gene. Trimming removed 0 bases from V and 4 bases from J, with 10 bases in between. This CDR3 has 14 residues. The CDR3 reads CASSLAQGSYGYTF. CDR3 sequence (DNA): TGTGCCAGCAGCTTGGCCCAGGGTAGCTATGGCTACACCTTC.

The chain combines TRBV5-6 with TRBJ1-2, with 7 positions matching TRBD1. The CDR3 is 14 residues long. Per the germline V gene, CDR1 is SGHDT and CDR2 is YYEEEE. V trimming: 1 base; J trimming: 8 bases; junction bases outside the gene matches: 8. The chain's CDR3 is CASSLLRGLRGYTF. CDR3 nucleotide sequence: TGTGCCAGCAGCTTGCTAAGGGGGCTGCGAGGCTACACCTTC. The complete variable domain, with remaining parts taken from reference TRBV5-6 and TRBJ1-2, reads DAGVTQSPTHLIKTRGQQVTLRCSPKSGHDTVSWYQQALGQGPQFIFQYYEEEERQRGNFPDRFSGHQFPNYSSELNVNALLLGDSALYLCASSLLRGLRGYTFGSGTRLTVV.

V is TRBV2 and J is TRBJ2-6, with D perhaps TRBD1 (6 bases). Germline V lookup: CDR1 SNHLY, CDR2 FYNNEI. This CDR3 has 15 residues. Trimming removed 6 bases at V and 3 bases at J, with 12 bases between. The CDR3 sequence: CASRERDIGANVLTF. DNA for the CDR3: TGTGCCAGCAGGGAAAGGGACATTGGGGCCAACGTCCTGACTTTC. Variable domain in full (rest from reference TRBV2 and TRBJ2-6): EPEVTQTPSHQVTQMGQEVILRCVPISNHLYFYWYRQILGQKVEFLVSFYNNEISEKSEIFDDQFSVERPDGSNFTLKIRSTKLEDSAMYFCASRERDIGANVLTFGAGSRLTVL.

This chain uses TRBV10-2 with TRBJ1-1, with TRBD1 as a possible D gene (6 bases). This CDR3 region has 15 residues. V lost 3 bases to trimming and J lost 3 bases, with 14 bases between them. Germline CDR1 is WSHSY and CDR2 is SAAADI. The chain's CDR3 is CASSEPQGKDTEAFF. In DNA, the CDR3 is TGCGCCAGCAGTGAACCACAGGGAAAAGACACTGAAGCTTTCTTT.

V gene TRBV5-1 combines with J gene TRBJ2-1; 9 positions agree with TRBD2. CDR1 is SGHRS and CDR2 is YFSETQ in the germline V gene. The CDR3 sequence is 15 residues long. V shed 3 bases, J shed 2 bases, and the junction held 3 bases outside the gene matches. Here the CDR3 reads CASSSSGTTYNEQFF. CDR3 nucleotide sequence: TGCGCCAGCAGCTCTAGCGGGACCACCTACAATGAGCAGTTCTTC.

The rearrangement joins TRBV6-5 to TRBJ2-1; D may be TRBD2 (6 bases). V lost 1 base and J lost 14, with 12 bases in between. The CDR3 is made up of 12 amino acids. Germline CDR1 reads MNHEY; CDR2 reads SVGAGI. In nucleotides, the CDR3 is TGTGCCAGCAGTTACTGGCGGGACCCTGAGTTCTTC. It is translated as CASSYWRDPEFF.

The chain uses TRBV7-2 and TRBJ2-7; maybe TRBD1 (6 bases). This CDR3 is built from 16 residues. Trimming took 5 bases from V and 0 from J, leaving 17 bases between them. From germline, CDR1 is SGHTA and CDR2 FQGNSA. CDR3 nucleotides: TGTGCCAGCAGCCTCTCCCGACAGGTTACCTCCTACGAGCAGTACTTC. It codes for CASSLSRQVTSYEQYF.

CDR3 sequence (DNA): TGTGCCAGCAGGAGGGGACAGCTGAACACTGAAGCTTTCTTT. This codes for CASRRGQLNTEAFF. The genes are TRBV6-6 and TRBJ1-1, with 7 bases lining up with TRBD1. Germline CDR1 is MNHNY and CDR2 is SVGAGI (reference sequence). The CDR3 runs 14 residues. V lost 6 bases and J lost 0; bases outside the gene matches: 4.

This chain uses TRBV27 with TRBJ2-3; D is uncertain. V dropped 5 bases and J dropped 0 bases, with 21 bases sitting between them. This CDR3 region has 18 residues. Germline V CDR1 and CDR2: MNHEY, SMNVEV (reference sequence). The CDR3 region has the DNA TGTGCCAGCAGTCCGAACTTCTTCTTCACTGGTAGCACAGATACGCAGTATTTT. This translates into CASSPNFFFTGSTDTQYF.

The chain combines TRBV18 with TRBJ1-2; 7 nucleotides agree with TRBD1. Trimming cost V 3 bases and J 2 bases; bases outside gene matches: 9. Per germline, CDR1 KGHSH and CDR2 LQKENI. The CDR3 runs to 16 residues. For the CDR3, the DNA is TGTGCCAGCTCACCTACGGACAGGAGGAAGAACTATGGCTACACCTTC. Protein product: CASSPTDRRKNYGYTF.